This T cell receptor beta chain is from a study of T cell changes during pregnancy in multiple sclerosis. Measured with immunoSEQ multiplex PCR; TCRdb has only the in-frame clones, and not every one. The top ten hold 0.58% of the sample, which has tens of thousands of clones, 94% seen once. The CDR3 totals 13 residues. Trimming removed 5 bases at V and 4 bases at J, with 11 bases between. Germline V gene data show CDR1 as SGHTA and CDR2 as FQGNSA. J is TRBJ1-1 and V is TRBV7-2; D is unresolved. The sample in question was CD4+ T cells from peripheral blood mononuclear cells, obtained in the second trimester of pregnancy. This clonotype originated in a female donor with multiple sclerosis, enrolled in a pregnancy study. This CDR3 is CASSVRVGTEAFF. DNA of the CDR3: TGTGCCAGCAGCGTCCGGGTAGGCACTGAAGCTTTCTTT.